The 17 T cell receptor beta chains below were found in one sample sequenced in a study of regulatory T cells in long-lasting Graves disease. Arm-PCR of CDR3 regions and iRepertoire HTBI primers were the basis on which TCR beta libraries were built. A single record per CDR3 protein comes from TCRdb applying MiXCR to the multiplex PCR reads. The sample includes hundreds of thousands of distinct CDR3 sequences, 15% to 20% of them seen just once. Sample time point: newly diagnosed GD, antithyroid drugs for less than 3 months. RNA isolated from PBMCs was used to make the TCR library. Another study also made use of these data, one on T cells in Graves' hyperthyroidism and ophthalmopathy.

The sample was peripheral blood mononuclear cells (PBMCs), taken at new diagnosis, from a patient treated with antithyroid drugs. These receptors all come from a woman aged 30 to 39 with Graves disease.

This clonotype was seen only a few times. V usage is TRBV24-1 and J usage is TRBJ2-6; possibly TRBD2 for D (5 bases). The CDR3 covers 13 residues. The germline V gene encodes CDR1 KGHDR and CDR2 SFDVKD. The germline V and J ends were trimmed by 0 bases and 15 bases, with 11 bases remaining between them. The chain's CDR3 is CATSDLPLAGLTF. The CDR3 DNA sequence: TGTGCCACCAGTGATTTGCCCCTGGCGGGCCTGACTTTC.

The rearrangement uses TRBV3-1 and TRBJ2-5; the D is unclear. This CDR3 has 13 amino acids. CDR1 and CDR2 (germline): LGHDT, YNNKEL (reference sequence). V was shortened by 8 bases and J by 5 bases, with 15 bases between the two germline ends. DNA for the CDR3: TGTGCCAGCGTGTTATGGGGTCGGGAGACCCAGTACTTC. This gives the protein CASVLWGRETQYF.

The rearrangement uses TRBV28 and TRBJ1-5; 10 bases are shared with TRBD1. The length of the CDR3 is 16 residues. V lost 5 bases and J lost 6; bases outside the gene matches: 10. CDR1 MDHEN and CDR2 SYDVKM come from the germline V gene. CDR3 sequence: CASSIPGQGVFQPQHF. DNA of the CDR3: TGTGCCAGCAGTATACCCGGACAGGGGGTCTTTCAGCCCCAGCATTTT.

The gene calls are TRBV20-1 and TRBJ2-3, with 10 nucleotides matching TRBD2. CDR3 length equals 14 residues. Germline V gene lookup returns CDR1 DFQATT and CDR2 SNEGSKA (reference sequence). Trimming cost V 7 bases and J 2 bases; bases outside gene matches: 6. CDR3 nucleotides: TGCAGTGTTGGGCTAGCGGGAGACACAGATACGCAGTATTTT. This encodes CSVGLAGDTDTQYF.

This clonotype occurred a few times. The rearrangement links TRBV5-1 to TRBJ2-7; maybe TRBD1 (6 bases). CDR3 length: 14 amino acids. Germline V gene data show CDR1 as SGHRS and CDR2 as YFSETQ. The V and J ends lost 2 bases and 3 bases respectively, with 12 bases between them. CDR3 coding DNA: TGCGCCAGCAGCTTCCCAGGGGCGGGCTACGAGCAGTACTTC. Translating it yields CASSFPGAGYEQYF.

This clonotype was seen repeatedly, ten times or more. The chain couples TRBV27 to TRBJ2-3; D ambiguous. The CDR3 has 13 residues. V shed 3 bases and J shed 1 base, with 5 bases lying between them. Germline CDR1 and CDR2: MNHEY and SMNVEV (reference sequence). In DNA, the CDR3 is TGTGCCAGCAGTTTTCGGCGCACAGATACGCAGTATTTT. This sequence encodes CASSFRRTDTQYF.

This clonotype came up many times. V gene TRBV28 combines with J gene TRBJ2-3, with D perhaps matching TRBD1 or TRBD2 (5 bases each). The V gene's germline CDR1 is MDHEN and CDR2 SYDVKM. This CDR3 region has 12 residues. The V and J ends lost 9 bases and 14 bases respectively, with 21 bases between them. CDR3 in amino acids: CASNPGPTDTYF. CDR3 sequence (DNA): TGTGCCAGTAACCCGGGACCCACAGATACGTATTTT.

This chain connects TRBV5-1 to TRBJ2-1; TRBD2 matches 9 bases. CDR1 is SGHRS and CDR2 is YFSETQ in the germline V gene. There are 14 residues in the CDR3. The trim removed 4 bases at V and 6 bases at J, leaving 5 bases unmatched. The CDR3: CASSGVRGGNEQFF. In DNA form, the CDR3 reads TGCGCCAGCAGCGGCGTGCGGGGGGGCAATGAGCAGTTCTTC.

The CDR3 loop reads CASSPPGGAQGNQPQHF. CDR3 nucleotides: TGTGCCAGCTCACCCCCGGGAGGGGCGCAGGGCAATCAGCCCCAGCATTTT. The chain joins TRBV18 to TRBJ1-5; tentative D call: TRBD1 (5 bases). Germline V gene sequence: CDR1 KGHSH, CDR2 LQKENI. There are 17 residues in the CDR3. V was trimmed by 3 bases and J by 2 bases, leaving 17 bases between them. Looking up the rest from reference TRBV18 and TRBJ1-5 gives the full variable domain: NAGVMQNPRHLVRRRGQEARLRCSPMKGHSHVYWYRQLPEEGLKFMVYLQKENIIDESGMPKERFSAEFPKEGPSILRIQQVVRGDSAAYFCASSPPGGAQGNQPQHFGDGTRLSIL.

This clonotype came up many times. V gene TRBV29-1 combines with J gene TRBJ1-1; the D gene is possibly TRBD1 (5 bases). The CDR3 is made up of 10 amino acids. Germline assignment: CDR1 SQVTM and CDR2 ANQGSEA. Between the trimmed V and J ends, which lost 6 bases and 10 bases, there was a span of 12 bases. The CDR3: CSVQGAGAFF. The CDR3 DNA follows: TGCAGCGTCCAGGGAGCGGGAGCTTTCTTT.

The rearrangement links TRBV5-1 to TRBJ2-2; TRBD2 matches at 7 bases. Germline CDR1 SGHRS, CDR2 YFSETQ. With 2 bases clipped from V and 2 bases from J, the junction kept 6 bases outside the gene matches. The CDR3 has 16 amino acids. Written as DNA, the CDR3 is TGCGCCAGCAGCTTACGGACTAGTGTCAACACCGGGGAGCTGTTTTTT. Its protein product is CASSLRTSVNTGELFF.

CDR3 protein: CASSQAKGPVEAFF. The CDR3 bases are TGTGCCAGCAGCCAAGCCAAAGGACCCGTTGAAGCTTTCTTT. This chain uses TRBV14 with TRBJ1-1; no clear D. V lost 1 base and J 7 bases, leaving 13 bases between the germline ends. CDR1 is SGHDN, CDR2 FVKESK, per germline. This CDR3 contains 14 residues.

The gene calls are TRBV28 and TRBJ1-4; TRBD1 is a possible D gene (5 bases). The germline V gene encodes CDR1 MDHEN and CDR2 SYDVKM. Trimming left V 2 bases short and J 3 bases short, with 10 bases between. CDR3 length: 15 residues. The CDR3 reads CASSLPGGANEKLFF. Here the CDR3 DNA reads TGTGCCAGCAGTTTACCAGGAGGGGCTAATGAAAAACTGTTTTTT. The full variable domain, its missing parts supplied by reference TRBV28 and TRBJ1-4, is DVKVTQSSRYLVKRTGEKVFLECVQDMDHENMFWYRQDPGLGLRLIYFSYDVKMKEKGDIPEGYSVSREKKERFSLILESASTNQTSMYLCASSLPGGANEKLFFGSGTQLSVL.

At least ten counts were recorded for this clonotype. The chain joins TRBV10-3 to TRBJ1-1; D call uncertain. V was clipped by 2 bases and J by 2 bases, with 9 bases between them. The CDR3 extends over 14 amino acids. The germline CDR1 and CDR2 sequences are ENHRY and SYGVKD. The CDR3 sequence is CAISENTVNTEAFF. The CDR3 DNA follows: TGTGCCATCAGTGAGAACACGGTAAACACTGAAGCTTTCTTT.

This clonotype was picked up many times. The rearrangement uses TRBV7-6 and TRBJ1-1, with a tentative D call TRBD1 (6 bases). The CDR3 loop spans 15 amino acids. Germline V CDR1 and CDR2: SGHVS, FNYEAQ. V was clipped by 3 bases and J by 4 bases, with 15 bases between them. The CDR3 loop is CASSLDSTRGTEAFF. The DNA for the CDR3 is TGTGCCAGCAGCTTGGACAGCACACGAGGCACTGAAGCTTTCTTT.

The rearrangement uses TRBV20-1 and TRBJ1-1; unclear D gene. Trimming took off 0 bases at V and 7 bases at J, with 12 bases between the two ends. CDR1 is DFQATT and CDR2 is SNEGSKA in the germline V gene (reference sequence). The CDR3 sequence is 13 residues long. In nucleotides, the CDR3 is TGCAGTGCTAGAGAGAGCTTAAACGGTGAAGCTTTCTTT. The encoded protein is CSARESLNGEAFF.

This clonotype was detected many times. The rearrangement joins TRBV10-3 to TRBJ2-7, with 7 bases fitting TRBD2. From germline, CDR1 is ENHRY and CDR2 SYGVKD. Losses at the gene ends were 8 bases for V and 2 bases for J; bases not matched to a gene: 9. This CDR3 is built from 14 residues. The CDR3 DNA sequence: TGTGCCATCTGCCAGGAGCGGGGAGCCTACGAGCAGTACTTC. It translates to CAICQERGAYEQYF.